This T cell receptor (beta chain) is drawn from a study of blood T cell repertoires in COVID-19. This clone occurred many times. TCRdb's copy holds only in-frame clones and misses some; the assay was immunoSEQ multiplex PCR. The sample includes tens of thousands of clones, around 78% of them seen just once. CDR1 is SGHRS, CDR2 YFSETQ, per germline. Trimming removed 4 bases from V and 7 bases from J; junction bases left unmatched: 7. This CDR3 has 15 amino acids. Sequenced material: peripheral blood. The clonotype comes from a human donor in a cohort sampled during active COVID-19. The chain recombines TRBV5-1 with TRBJ2-2, with TRBD1 matching over 10 bases. The DNA of the CDR3 is TGCGCCAGCAGCCTTGGACAGGGGGATATCGGGGAGCTGTTTTTT. Protein product: CASSLGQGDIGELFF.